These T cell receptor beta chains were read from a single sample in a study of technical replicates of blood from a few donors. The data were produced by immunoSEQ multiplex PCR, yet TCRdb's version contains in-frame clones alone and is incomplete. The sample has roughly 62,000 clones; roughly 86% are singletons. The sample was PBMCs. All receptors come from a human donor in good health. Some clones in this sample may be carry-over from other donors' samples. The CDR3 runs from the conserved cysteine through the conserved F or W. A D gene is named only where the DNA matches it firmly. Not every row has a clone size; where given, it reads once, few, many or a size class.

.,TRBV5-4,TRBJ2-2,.,CASSFSRVGELFF,TGTGCCAGCAGCTTTTCCCGAGTCGGGGAGCTGTTTTTT
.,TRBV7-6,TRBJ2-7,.,CASSLGASASYEQYF,TGTGCCAGCAGCCTCGGGGCTAGCGCCTCCTACGAGCAGTACTTC
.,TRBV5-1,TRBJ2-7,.,CASSFNFYEQYF,TGCGCCAGCAGCTTCAACTTCTACGAGCAGTACTTC
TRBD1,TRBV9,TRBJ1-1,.,CASSTSQGDTEAFF,TGTGCCAGCAGCACAAGTCAGGGGGACACTGAAGCTTTCTTT
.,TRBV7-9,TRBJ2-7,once,CASSPPISSYEQYF,TGTGCCAGCAGCCCCCCCATTAGCTCCTACGAGCAGTACTTC
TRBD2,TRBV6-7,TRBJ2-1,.,CASSYPGLVDEQFF,TGTGCCAGCAGTTACCCGGGACTAGTTGATGAGCAGTTCTTC
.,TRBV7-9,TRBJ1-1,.,CASSLGGTVNTEAFF,TGTGCCAGCAGCTTAGGGGGCACAGTGAACACTGAAGCTTTCTTT
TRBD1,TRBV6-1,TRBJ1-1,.,CASSQTGGWAEAFF,TGTGCCAGCAGTCAGACAGGGGGCTGGGCTGAAGCTTTCTTT
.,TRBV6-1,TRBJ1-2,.,CASSLPGSNYGYTF,TGTGCCAGCAGTCTACCCGGGTCTAACTATGGCTACACCTTC
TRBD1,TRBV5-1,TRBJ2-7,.,CASRPLEGAEEQYF,TGCGCCAGCAGACCCCTCGAGGGGGCGGAGGAGCAGTACTTC
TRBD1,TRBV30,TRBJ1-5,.,CAWSSGQGGSKQPQHF,TGTGCCTGGAGTTCGGGACAGGGGGGATCAAAGCAGCCCCAGCATTTT
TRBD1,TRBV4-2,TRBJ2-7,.,CASSPTGVFAYEQYF,TGTGCCAGCAGCCCTACAGGGGTTTTTGCCTACGAGCAGTACTTC
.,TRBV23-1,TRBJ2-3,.,CASSQCLDSLVRDTQYF,TGCGCCAGCAGTCAATGTTTGGACAGTCTAGTGAGAGATACGCAGTATTTT
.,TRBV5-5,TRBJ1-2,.,CASSLVPGLIYGYTF,TGTGCCAGCAGCTTGGTACCGGGTTTAATCTATGGCTACACCTTC
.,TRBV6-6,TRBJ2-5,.,CASSTTVRAGETQYF,TGTGCCAGCAGTACGACAGTTCGGGCAGGGGAGACCCAGTACTTC
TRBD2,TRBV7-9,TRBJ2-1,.,CASSLSGASRDEQFF,TGTGCCAGCAGCCTTAGCGGGGCCTCCCGGGATGAGCAGTTCTTC
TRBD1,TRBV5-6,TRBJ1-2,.,CASSFRQGRNGYTF,TGTGCCAGCAGCTTTCGACAGGGGAGGAATGGCTACACCTTC
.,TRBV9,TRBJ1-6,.,CASSVGGRSSYNSPLHF,TGTGCCAGCAGCGTAGGGGGCAGAAGCTCCTATAATTCACCCCTCCACTTT
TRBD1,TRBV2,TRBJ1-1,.,CASFDRGRGTEAFF,TGTGCCAGCTTTGACAGGGGGCGCGGCACTGAAGCTTTCTTT
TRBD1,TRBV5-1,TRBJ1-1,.,CASSRTGDANTEAFF,TGCGCCAGCAGCCGAACAGGGGACGCTAACACTGAAGCTTTCTTT
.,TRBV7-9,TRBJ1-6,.,CASSFDRDNSPLHF,TGTGCCAGCAGCTTCGACCGGGATAATTCACCCCTCCACTTT
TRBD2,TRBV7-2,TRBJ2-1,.,CASSLVLLAGDNEQFF,TGTGCCAGCAGCTTAGTTCTCCTAGCGGGAGACAATGAGCAGTTCTTC
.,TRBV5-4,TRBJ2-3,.,CASSPTGGSTDTQYF,TGTGCCAGCAGCCCGACCGGCGGTAGCACAGATACGCAGTATTTT
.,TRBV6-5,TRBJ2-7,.,CASSYSGGEQYF,TGTGCCAGCAGTTACTCCGGGGGCGAGCAGTACTTC
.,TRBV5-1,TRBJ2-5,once,CASSSTTVQETQYF,TGCGCCAGCAGCTCTACGACAGTTCAAGAGACCCAGTACTTC
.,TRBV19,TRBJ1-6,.,CASSSGGNSPLHF,TGTGCCAGTAGTTCAGGAGGGAATTCACCCCTCCACTTT
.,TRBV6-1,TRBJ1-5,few,CASSERETRNQPQHF,TGTGCCAGCAGTGAGAGAGAAACTCGCAATCAGCCCCAGCATTTT
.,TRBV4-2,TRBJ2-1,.,CASSAGGGRGRNEQFF,TGTGCCAGCAGCGCCGGGGGCGGGAGAGGACGGAATGAGCAGTTCTTC
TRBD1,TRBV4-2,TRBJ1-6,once,CASSPGQGDYNSPLHF,TGTGCCAGCAGCCCGGGACAGGGGGATTATAATTCACCCCTCCACTTT
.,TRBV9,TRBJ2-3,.,CASSNFAWRSTDTQYF,TGTGCCAGCAGCAACTTTGCCTGGCGGTCCACAGATACGCAGTATTTT
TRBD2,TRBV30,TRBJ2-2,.,CAWTTSGSGIGELFF,TGTGCCTGGACGACTAGCGGGAGCGGAATCGGGGAGCTGTTTTTT
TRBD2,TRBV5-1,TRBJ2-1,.,CASSSQAGGRYNEQFF,TGCGCCAGCAGCTCCCAAGCGGGAGGGCGTTACAATGAGCAGTTCTTC
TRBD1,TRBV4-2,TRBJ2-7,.,CASSQAGTDSQQYF,TGTGCCAGCAGCCAAGCCGGGACAGATTCTCAGCAGTACTTC
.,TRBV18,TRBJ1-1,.,CASSPIRETEAFF,TGTGCCAGCTCGCCCATTAGGGAGACTGAAGCTTTCTTT
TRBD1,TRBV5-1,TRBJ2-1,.,CASSPGTGSNEQFF,TGCGCCAGCAGCCCCGGGACAGGGAGCAATGAGCAGTTCTTC
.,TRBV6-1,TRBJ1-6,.,CASIGVVSSPLHF,TGTGCCAGCATAGGGGTTGTCAGTTCACCCCTCCACTTT
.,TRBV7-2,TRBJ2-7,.,CASSYTLEQYF,TGTGCCAGCAGCTACACATTGGAGCAGTACTTC
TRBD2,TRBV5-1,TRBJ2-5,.,CASSGGLAGRTQYF,TGCGCCAGCAGCGGGGGACTAGCGGGGAGGACCCAGTACTTC
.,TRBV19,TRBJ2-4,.,CASIEPNRGGIQYF,TGTGCCAGTATTGAACCCAACAGGGGAGGCATTCAGTACTTC
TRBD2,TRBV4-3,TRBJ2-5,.,CASPPGGARETQYF,TGCGCCAGCCCACCGGGGGGGGCTCGAGAGACCCAGTACTTC
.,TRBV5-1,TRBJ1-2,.,CASSLGQNPPRYTF,TGCGCCAGCAGCTTGGGGCAGAATCCTCCCCGCTACACCTTC
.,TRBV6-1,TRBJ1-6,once,CASSDKFRSDNSPLHF,TGTGCCAGCAGTGACAAGTTTCGCTCGGATAATTCACCCCTCCACTTT
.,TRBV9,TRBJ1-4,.,CASSVRQGVNEKLFF,TGTGCCAGCAGCGTACGGCAGGGTGTTAATGAAAAACTGTTTTTT
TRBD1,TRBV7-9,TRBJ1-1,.,CASSFSQGALDTEAFF,TGTGCCAGCAGCTTTAGTCAGGGGGCGCTGGACACTGAAGCTTTCTTT
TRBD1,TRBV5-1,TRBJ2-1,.,CASSSGTGGHSVDEQFF,TGCGCCAGCAGCTCAGGGACAGGGGGCCACTCGGTGGATGAGCAGTTCTTC
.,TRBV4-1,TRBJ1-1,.,CASSTGTMNTEAFF,TGCGCCAGCAGCACCGGGACTATGAACACTGAAGCTTTCTTT
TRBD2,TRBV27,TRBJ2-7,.,CASSSTSGPYEQYF,TGTGCCAGCAGTTCGACTAGCGGACCCTACGAGCAGTACTTC
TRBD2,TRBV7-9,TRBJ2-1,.,CASSSGLGIDEQFF,TGTGCCAGCAGCTCGGGACTAGGCATCGATGAGCAGTTCTTC
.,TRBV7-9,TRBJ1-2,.,CASSDNIPDRPTGGYTF,TGTGCCAGCAGCGACAATATTCCCGACAGGCCCACGGGAGGCTACACCTTC
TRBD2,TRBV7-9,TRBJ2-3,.,CASSRTATSGYTDTQYF,TGTGCCAGCAGCCGCACCGCGACTAGCGGGTACACAGATACGCAGTATTTT
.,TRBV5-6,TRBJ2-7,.,CASSTGGPSYEQYF,TGTGCCAGCAGCACCGGGGGGCCCTCCTACGAGCAGTACTTC
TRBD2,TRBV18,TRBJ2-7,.,CASSPGTNYEQYF,TGTGCCAGCTCACCAGGGACTAACTACGAGCAGTACTTC
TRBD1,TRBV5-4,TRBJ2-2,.,CASSKSGTGAPGELFF,TGTGCCAGCAGTAAATCCGGGACAGGGGCCCCCGGGGAGCTGTTTTTT
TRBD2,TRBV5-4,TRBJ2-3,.,CASSPRGLAGYDTQYF,TGTGCCAGCAGCCCCCGGGGGCTAGCGGGGTATGATACGCAGTATTTT
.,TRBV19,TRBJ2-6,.,CASSTRSGANVLTF,TGTGCCAGTAGTACTCGGTCTGGGGCCAACGTCCTGACTTTC